This T cell receptor beta chain is drawn from a study of tumor-infiltrating lymphocytes in primary liver carcinoma. Synthesis of TCR beta cDNA was carried out from about 0.55 ug total RNA with a constant-region primer. Sequencing libraries for TCR beta derived from three nested multiplex PCR rounds that used slightly modified ARM-PCR. Forward primers for TRBV1-TRBV30 and a C-beta reverse primer served the first two PCR rounds, at around 9 cycles each. TCRdb re-called the multiplex PCR reads through MiXCR, storing one row per CDR3 protein. Altogether 310,000 or so distinct CDR3 sequences are present, nearly 60% being singletons, with the ten largest covering over 15%. With regard to this clonotype: Antigen: not known. A junction boundary mismatches the germline segment, possibly from a read error.

It was unsorted whole blood that yielded blood RNA, and germline DNA was also extracted. Points from the study as a whole: The difference in top-250-clone fraction between tumors and blood was significant, favoring tumors (p = 0.039).

There are 14 residues in the CDR3. Germline V lookup: CDR1 SGHAT, CDR2 FQDESV (reference sequence). Material: peripheral blood. This clonotype was sampled from a woman aged 25 to 39 with primary liver carcinoma and hepatitis B virus infection. This sequence joins TRBV11-1 and TRBJ2-1; D ambiguous. CDR3 in amino acids: CGSSLSAVYNEQFF. DNA of the CDR3: TGTGGCAGCAGTTTAAGTGCAGTTTACAATGAGCAGTTCTTC.